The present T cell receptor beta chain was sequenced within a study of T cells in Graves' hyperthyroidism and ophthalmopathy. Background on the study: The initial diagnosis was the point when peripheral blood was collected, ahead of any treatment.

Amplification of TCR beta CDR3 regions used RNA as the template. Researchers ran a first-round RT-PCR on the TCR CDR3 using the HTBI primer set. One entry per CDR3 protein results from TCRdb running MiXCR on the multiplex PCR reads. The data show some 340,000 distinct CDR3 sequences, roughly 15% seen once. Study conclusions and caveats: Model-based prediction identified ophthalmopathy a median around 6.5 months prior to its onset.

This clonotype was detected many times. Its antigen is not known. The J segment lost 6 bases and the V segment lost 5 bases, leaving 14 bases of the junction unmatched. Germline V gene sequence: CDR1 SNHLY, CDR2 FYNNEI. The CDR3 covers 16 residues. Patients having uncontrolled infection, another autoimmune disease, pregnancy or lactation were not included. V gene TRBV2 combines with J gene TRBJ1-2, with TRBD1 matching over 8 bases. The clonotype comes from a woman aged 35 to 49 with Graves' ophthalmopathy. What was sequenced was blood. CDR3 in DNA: TGTGCCAGCAGTAATCGACAGGGGTTGGAATCGAATGGCTACACCTTC. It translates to CASSNRQGLESNGYTF.